This T cell receptor (beta chain) comes out of a study of blood T cell repertoires in COVID-19. At the level of the study: Acute-phase and convalescent COVID-19 samples originated in the United States, Italy and Spain.

Data came from immunoSEQ multiplex PCR; TCRdb stores just in-frame clones and leaves some out. The sample has about 130,000 clones, around 76% seen once. The J segment lost 5 bases and the V segment lost 6 bases, leaving 7 bases of the junction unmatched. The CDR3 spans 15 residues. CDR1 is SNHLY and CDR2 is FYNNEI in the germline V gene. The rearrangement uses TRBV2 and TRBJ1-4, with 9 nucleotides matching TRBD1. Sample: peripheral blood. The clonotype was recovered from a human donor in a cohort sampled during active COVID-19. In DNA form, the CDR3 reads TGTGCCAGCAGCATCCCGGGGACAGGGAATGAAAAACTGTTTTTT. It specifies CASSIPGTGNEKLFF.